The sequence of this T cell receptor (beta chain) was determined in a study of Ad26.COV2.S vaccination and SARS-CoV-2 variants. In the study overall: Administration of Ad26.COV2.S was intramuscular, either once or twice 56 days apart. Findings and limits, study-wide: A substantial breadth of spike-specific CD8+ and CD4+ T cell responses after vaccination has been reported. Overall T cell responses may have been underestimated by the analyses of TCR breadth and depth. Spike-specific TCR breadth was greater in vaccine than placebo recipients.

Regarding treatment: 19 received Ad26.COV2.S at low or high dose, single or two shots; about five received placebo; per-sample allocation not given. Each sample was drawn 63 days after the first injection (of vaccine or placebo). Details on this clone: Its target is not known.

The repertoire was sequenced with immunoSEQ multiplex PCR; TCRdb's copy has only in-frame clones and lacks some. Of approximately 300,000 clones listed, around four fifths were seen once; the top ten hold 2% to 2.5%. The sample was peripheral blood, taken in a trial of Ad26.COV2.S vaccine versus placebo. The receptor's source is a person aged 18-65 years who received the Ad26.COV2.S COVID-19 vaccine or a placebo.

CDR3 sequence reads: CASSLEVPAGELFF. The CDR3 DNA reads as TGTGCCAGCAGCTTAGAAGTCCCGGCCGGGGAGCTGTTTTTT. The chain uses TRBV13 and TRBJ2-2; D not resolved. Germline V gene data show CDR1 as PRHDT and CDR2 as FYEKMQ (reference sequence). This CDR3 spans 14 amino acids. V gave up 1 base and J gave up 6 bases, with 9 bases separating them. Full variable domain (outside the CDR3, taken from reference TRBV13 and TRBJ2-2): AAGVIQSPRHLIKEKRETATLKCYPIPRHDTVYWYQQGPGQDPQFLISFYEKMQSDKGSIPDRFSAQQFSDYHSELNMSSLELGDSALYFCASSLEVPAGELFFGEGSRLTVL.